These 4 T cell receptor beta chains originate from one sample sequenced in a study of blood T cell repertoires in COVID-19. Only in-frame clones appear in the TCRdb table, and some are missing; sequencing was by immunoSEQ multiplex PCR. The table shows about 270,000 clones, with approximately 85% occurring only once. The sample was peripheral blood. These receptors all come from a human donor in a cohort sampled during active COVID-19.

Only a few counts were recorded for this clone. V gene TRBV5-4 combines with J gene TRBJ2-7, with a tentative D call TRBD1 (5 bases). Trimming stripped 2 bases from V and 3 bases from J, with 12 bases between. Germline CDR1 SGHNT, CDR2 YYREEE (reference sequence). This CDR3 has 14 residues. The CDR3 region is CASSLGVNDYEQYF. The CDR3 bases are TGTGCCAGCAGCTTAGGGGTAAACGACTACGAGCAGTACTTC. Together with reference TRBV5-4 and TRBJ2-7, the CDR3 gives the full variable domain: ETGVTQSPTHLIKTRGQQVTLRCSSQSGHNTVSWYQQALGQGPQFIFQYYREEENGRGNFPPRFSGLQFPNYSSELNVNALELDDSALYLCASSLGVNDYEQYFGPGTRLTVT.

The CDR3: CSARGTPGEFF. Here the CDR3 DNA reads TGCAGTGCTAGAGGCACTCCCGGGGAGTTCTTC. This chain uses TRBV20-1 with TRBJ2-1, with D perhaps TRBD2 (5 bases). The CDR3 length is 11 residues. V was pared by 1 base and J by 14 bases, with 12 bases between. Per germline, CDR1 DFQATT and CDR2 SNEGSKA (reference sequence).

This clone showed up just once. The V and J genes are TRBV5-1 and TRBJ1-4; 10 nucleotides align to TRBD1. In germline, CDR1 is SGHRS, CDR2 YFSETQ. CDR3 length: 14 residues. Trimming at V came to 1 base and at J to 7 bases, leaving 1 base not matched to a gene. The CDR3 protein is CASSLRTGGEKLFF. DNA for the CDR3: TGCGCCAGCAGCTTGAGGACAGGGGGTGAAAAACTGTTTTTT. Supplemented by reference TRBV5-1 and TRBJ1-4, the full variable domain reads KAGVTQTPRYLIKTRGQQVTLSCSPISGHRSVSWYQQTPGQGLQFLFEYFSETQRNKGNFPGRFSGRQFSNSRSEMNVSTLELGDSALYLCASSLRTGGEKLFFGSGTQLSVL.

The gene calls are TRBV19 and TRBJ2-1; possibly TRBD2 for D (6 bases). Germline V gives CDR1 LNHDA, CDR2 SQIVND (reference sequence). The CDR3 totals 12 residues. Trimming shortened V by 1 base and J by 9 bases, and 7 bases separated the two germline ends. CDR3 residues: CASSIGGGEQFF. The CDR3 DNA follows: TGTGCCAGTAGTATAGGGGGAGGTGAGCAGTTCTTC.